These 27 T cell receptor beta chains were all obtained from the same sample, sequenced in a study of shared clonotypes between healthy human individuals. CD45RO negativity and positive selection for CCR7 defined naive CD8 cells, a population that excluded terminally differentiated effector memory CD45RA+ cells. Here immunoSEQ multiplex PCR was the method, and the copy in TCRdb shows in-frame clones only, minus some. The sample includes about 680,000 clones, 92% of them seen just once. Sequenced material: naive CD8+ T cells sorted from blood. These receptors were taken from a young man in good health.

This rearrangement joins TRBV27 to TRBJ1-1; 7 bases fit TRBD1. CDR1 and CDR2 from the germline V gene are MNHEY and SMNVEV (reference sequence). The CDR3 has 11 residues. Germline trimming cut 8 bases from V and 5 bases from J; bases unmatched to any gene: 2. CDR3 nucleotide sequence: TGTGCCAGCTTCAGGGGGACTGAAGCTTTCTTT. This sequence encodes CASFRGTEAFF.

CDR3 amino acids: CASRGDPTFEGFDNEQFF. As DNA, the CDR3 is TGTGCCAGCAGGGGGGACCCGACCTTCGAGGGTTTCGACAATGAGCAGTTCTTC. The chain combines TRBV2 with TRBJ2-1; D may correspond to TRBD1 or TRBD2 (5 bases each). Germline V CDR1 and CDR2: SNHLY, FYNNEI. CDR3 length equals 18 residues. V gave up 6 bases and J gave up 5 bases, with 26 bases separating them.

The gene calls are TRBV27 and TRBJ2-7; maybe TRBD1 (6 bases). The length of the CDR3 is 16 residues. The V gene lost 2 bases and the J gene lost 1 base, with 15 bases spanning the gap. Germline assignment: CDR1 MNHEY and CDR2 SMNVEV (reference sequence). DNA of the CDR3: TGTGCCAGCAGTTTAAGGTTCCAGGGGAGATCCTACGAGCAGTACTTC. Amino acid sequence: CASSLRFQGRSYEQYF.

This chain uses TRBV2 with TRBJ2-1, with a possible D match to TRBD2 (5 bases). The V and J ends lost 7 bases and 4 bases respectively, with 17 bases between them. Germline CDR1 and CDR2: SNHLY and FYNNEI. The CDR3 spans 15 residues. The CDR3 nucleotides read TGTGCCAGCAAGGGTGATAGCGCCTCTTACAATGAGCAGTTCTTC. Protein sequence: CASKGDSASYNEQFF.

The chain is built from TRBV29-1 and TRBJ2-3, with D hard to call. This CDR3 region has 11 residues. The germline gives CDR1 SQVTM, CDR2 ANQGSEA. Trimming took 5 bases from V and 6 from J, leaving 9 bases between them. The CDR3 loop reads CSVWFRDTQYF. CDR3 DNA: TGCAGCGTTTGGTTTCGGGATACGCAGTATTTT.

The CDR3 region has the DNA TGTGCCATCAGCAAAGACAGGGACCCCTACAATGAGCAGTTCTTC. It specifies CAISKDRDPYNEQFF. The chain carries TRBV10-3 and TRBJ2-1; the match to TRBD1 covers 7 bases. V shed 6 bases, J shed 2 bases, and the junction held 7 bases outside the gene matches. Looked up from germline, CDR1 is ENHRY and CDR2 is SYGVKD. The CDR3 loop spans 15 amino acids.

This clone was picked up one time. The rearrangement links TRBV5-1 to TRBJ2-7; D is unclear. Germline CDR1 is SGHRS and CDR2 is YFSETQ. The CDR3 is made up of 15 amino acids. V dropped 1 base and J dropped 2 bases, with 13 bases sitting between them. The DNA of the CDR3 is TGCGCCAGCAGCTTGAAGGTCCCCTCGGCCTACGAGCAGTACTTC. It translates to CASSLKVPSAYEQYF. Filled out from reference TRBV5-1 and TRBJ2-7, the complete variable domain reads KAGVTQTPRYLIKTRGQQVTLSCSPISGHRSVSWYQQTPGQGLQFLFEYFSETQRNKGNFPGRFSGRQFSNSRSEMNVSTLELGDSALYLCASSLKVPSAYEQYFGPGTRLTVT.

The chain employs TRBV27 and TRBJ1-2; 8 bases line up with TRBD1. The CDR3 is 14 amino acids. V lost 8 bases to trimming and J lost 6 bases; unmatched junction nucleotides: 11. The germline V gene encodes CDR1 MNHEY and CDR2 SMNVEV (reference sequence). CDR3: CASGLIQGAHGYTF. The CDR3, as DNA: TGTGCCAGCGGACTAATCCAGGGGGCGCATGGCTACACCTTC.

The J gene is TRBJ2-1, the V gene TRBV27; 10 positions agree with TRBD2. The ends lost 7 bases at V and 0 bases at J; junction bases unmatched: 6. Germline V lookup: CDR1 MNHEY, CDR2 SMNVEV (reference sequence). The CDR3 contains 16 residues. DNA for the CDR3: TGTGCCAGCAATCTAGCGGGAGTTAGCTCCTACAATGAGCAGTTCTTC. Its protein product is CASNLAGVSSYNEQFF.

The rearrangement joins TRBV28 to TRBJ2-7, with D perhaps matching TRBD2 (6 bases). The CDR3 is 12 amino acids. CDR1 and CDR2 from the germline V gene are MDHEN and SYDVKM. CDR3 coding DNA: TGTGCGGAGGCTAGCGCCACCTACGAGCAGTACTTC. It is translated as CAEASATYEQYF.

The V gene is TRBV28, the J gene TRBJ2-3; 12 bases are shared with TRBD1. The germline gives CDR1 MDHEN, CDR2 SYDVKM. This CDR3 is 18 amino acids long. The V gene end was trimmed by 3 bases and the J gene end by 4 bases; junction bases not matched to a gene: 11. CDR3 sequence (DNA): TGTGCCAGCAGTTTTACTCGGGGGACAGGGGGCTGGTCAGATACGCAGTATTTT. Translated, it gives CASSFTRGTGGWSDTQYF.

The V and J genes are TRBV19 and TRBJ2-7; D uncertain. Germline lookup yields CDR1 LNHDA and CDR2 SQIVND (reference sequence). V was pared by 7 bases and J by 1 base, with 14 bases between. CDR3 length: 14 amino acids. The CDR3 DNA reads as TGTGCCAGTAAGAATTCGGCGTCTTCCTACGAGCAGTACTTC. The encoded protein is CASKNSASSYEQYF. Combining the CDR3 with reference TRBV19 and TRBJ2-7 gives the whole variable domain DGGITQSPKYLFRKEGQNVTLSCEQNLNHDAMYWYRQDPGQGLRLIYYSQIVNDFQKGDIAEGYSVSREKKESFPLTVTSAQKNPTAFYLCASKNSASSYEQYFGPGTRLTVT.

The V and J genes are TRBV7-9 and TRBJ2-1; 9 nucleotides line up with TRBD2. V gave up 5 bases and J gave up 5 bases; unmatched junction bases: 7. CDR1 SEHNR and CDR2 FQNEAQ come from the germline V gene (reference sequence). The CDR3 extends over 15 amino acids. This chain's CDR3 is CASSNGLAYNNEQFF. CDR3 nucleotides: TGTGCCAGCAGCAACGGACTAGCGTACAACAATGAGCAGTTCTTC.

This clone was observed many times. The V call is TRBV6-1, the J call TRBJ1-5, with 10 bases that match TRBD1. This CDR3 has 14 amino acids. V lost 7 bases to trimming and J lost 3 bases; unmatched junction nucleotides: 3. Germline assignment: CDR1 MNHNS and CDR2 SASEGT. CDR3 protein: CASKGQGINQPQHF. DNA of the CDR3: TGTGCCAGCAAGGGACAGGGGATCAATCAGCCCCAGCATTTT.

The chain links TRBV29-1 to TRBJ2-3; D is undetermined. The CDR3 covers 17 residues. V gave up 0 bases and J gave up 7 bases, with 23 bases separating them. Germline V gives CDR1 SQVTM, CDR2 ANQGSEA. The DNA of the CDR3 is TGCAGCGTTGAAGAACGGAACCCAATAGGGTCGTTATATACGCAGTATTTT. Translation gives CSVEERNPIGSLYTQYF.

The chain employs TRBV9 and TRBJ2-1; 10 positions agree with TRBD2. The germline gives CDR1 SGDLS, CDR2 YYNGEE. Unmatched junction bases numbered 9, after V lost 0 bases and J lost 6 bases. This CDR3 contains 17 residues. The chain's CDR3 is CASSVVGGGLAVNEQFF. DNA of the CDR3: TGTGCCAGCAGCGTAGTGGGGGGCGGACTAGCGGTCAATGAGCAGTTCTTC.

As DNA, the CDR3 is TGTGCCAGCAGTGACGACTACAATGAGCAGTTCTTC. It translates to CASSDDYNEQFF. The chain uses TRBV6-1 and TRBJ2-1; D unclear. The CDR3 extends over 12 amino acids. Germline V lookup: CDR1 MNHNS, CDR2 SASEGT. Trimming removed 3 bases at V and 3 bases at J, with 3 bases between.

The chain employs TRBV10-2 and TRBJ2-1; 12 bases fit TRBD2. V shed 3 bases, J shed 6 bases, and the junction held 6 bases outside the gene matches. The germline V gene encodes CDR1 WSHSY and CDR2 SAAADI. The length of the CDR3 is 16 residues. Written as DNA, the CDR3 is TGCGCCAGCAGTGACCTAGCGGGAGGGCCTCTCAATGAGCAGTTCTTC. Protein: CASSDLAGGPLNEQFF.

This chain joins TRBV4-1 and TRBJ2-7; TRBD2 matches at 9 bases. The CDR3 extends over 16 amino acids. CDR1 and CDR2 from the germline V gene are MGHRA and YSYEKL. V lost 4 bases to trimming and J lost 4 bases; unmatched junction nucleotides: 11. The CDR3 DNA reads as TGCGCCAGCAGCCCCCTGCCCGGAAGCGGGAGGTACGAGCAGTACTTC. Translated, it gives CASSPLPGSGRYEQYF.

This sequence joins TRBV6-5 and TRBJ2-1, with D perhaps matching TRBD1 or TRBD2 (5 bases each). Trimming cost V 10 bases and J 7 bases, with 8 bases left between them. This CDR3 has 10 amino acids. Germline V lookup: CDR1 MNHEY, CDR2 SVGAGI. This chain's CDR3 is CATRENEQFF. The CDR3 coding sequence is TGTGCCACCAGGGAGAATGAGCAGTTCTTC.

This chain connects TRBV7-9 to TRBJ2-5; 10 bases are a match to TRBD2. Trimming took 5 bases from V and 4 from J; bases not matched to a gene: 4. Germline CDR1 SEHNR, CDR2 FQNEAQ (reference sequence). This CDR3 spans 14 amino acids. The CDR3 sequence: CASSDRTSGETQYF. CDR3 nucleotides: TGTGCCAGCAGCGATAGGACTAGCGGAGAGACCCAGTACTTC.

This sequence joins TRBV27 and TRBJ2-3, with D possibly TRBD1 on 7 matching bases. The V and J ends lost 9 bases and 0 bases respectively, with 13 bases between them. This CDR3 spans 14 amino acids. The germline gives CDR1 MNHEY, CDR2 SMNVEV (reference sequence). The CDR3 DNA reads TGTGCCAGTGCGCAGGGGGGAAGCACAGATACGCAGTATTTT. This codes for CASAQGGSTDTQYF.

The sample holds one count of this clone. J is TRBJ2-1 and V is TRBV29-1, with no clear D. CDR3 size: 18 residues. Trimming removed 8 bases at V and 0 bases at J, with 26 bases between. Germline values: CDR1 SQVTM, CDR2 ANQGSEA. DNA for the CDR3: TGCAGCTTCAGAGATGATGAAAGCGTTCAAAACTCCTACAATGAGCAGTTCTTC. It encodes CSFRDDESVQNSYNEQFF.

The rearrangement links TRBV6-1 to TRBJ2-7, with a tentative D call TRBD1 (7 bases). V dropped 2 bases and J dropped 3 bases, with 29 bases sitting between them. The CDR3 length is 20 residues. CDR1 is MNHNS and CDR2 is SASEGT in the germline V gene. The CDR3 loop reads CASSERQGVPRRGENYEQYF. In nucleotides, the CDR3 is TGTGCCAGCAGTGAAAGACAGGGAGTACCGCGACGCGGGGAAAACTACGAGCAGTACTTC.

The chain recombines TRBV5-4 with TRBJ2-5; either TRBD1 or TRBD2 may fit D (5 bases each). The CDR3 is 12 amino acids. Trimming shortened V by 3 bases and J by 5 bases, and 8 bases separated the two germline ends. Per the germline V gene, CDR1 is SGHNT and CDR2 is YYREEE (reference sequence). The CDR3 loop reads CASSSREETQYF. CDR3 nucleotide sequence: TGTGCCAGCAGCTCCAGGGAGGAGACCCAGTACTTC.

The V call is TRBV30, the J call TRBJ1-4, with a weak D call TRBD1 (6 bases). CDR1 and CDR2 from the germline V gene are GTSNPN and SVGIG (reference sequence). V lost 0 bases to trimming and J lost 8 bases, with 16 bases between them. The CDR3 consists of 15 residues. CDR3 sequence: CAWSVATGVAEKLFF. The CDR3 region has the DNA TGTGCCTGGAGTGTGGCGACAGGTGTAGCCGAAAAACTGTTTTTT.

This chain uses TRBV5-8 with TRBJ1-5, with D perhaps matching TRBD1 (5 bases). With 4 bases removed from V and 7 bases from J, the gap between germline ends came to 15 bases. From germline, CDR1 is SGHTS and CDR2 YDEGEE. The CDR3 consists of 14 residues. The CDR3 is CASSPVESGQPQHF. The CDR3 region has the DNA TGTGCCAGCAGCCCGGTGGAATCAGGGCAGCCCCAGCATTTT.